The 31 T cell receptor beta chains below were found in one sample sequenced in a study of blood T cell repertoires in COVID-19. Libraries were prepared by immunoSEQ multiplex PCR; TCRdb keeps only in-frame clonotypes and omits some of them. The repertoire has about 260,000 clones, approximately 89% of them found once; the top ten carry approximately 9%. What was sequenced was peripheral blood. These receptors originate from a man aged 40-55 years with active or convalescent COVID-19.

This clone was seen just once. The genes are TRBV30 and TRBJ2-4; 15 positions agree with TRBD2. Germline V gene lookup returns CDR1 GTSNPN and CDR2 SVGIG (reference sequence). The trim removed 5 bases at V and 6 bases at J, leaving 2 bases unmatched. The CDR3 sequence is 14 residues long. The CDR3 sequence is CAWGLAGGLNIQYF. CDR3 coding DNA: TGTGCCTGGGGACTAGCGGGGGGGCTAAACATTCAGTACTTC.

This chain joins TRBV28 and TRBJ1-5; TRBD1 is a possible D gene (6 bases). Trimming took 5 bases from V and 5 from J, leaving 13 bases between them. Germline V lookup: CDR1 MDHEN, CDR2 SYDVKM. The CDR3 has 14 residues. CDR3 nucleotides: TGTGCCAGCAGTCCTCACGACAGGTATCAGCCCCAGCATTTT. Translation: CASSPHDRYQPQHF.

The chain combines TRBV2 with TRBJ2-7; D may be TRBD1 (5 bases). The germline V and J ends were trimmed by 6 bases and 3 bases, with 9 bases remaining between them. This CDR3 comprises 12 residues. Germline V gene sequence: CDR1 SNHLY, CDR2 FYNNEI. CDR3 residues: CASRPDSYEQYF. CDR3 coding DNA: TGTGCCAGCAGACCCGACAGCTACGAGCAGTACTTC.

This clone appeared once. This chain joins TRBV5-6 and TRBJ2-4, with 8 positions matching TRBD1. The CDR3 is 16 residues long. Unmatched junction bases numbered 10, after V lost 3 bases and J lost 5 bases. Germline lookup yields CDR1 SGHDT and CDR2 YYEEEE. The chain's CDR3 is CASSYGQGPNQNIQYF. In nucleotides, the CDR3 is TGTGCCAGCAGCTACGGACAGGGCCCGAATCAAAACATTCAGTACTTC.

CDR3 sequence reads: CAWTWPSSGNTIYF. The CDR3 bases are TGTGCCTGGACGTGGCCAAGCTCTGGAAACACCATATATTTT. The chain carries TRBV30 and TRBJ1-3; D call uncertain. The CDR3 totals 14 residues. CDR1 and CDR2 from the germline V gene are GTSNPN and SVGIG (reference sequence). Trimming cost V 4 bases and J 0 bases, with 10 bases left between them.

The chain has TRBV5-1 and TRBJ1-1; 7 bases map to TRBD1. V lost 2 bases and J lost 1; bases outside the gene matches: 5. Germline V lookup: CDR1 SGHRS, CDR2 YFSETQ. The CDR3 extends over 15 amino acids. The CDR3 reads CASSFRDSENTEAFF. Here the CDR3 DNA reads TGCGCCAGCAGCTTTAGGGACAGCGAGAACACTGAAGCTTTCTTT.

V is TRBV6-1 and J is TRBJ2-2; the match to TRBD2 covers 8 bases. CDR3 size: 15 residues. V trimming: 1 base; J trimming: 4 bases; junction bases outside the gene matches: 2. CDR1 is MNHNS, CDR2 SASEGT, per germline. In nucleotides, the CDR3 is TGTGCCAGCAGTGAAGGGACTAGCCCCACCGGGGAGCTGTTTTTT. This gives the protein CASSEGTSPTGELFF.

This rearrangement joins TRBV5-1 to TRBJ2-7, with D maybe TRBD1 (5 bases). CDR3 length: 16 residues. Trimming took off 3 bases at V and 1 base at J, with 17 bases between the two ends. Germline V CDR1 and CDR2: SGHRS, YFSETQ. The DNA for the CDR3 is TGCGCCAGCAGCTGGATCACGGACATAGGGTCCTACGAGCAGTACTTC. Translating it yields CASSWITDIGSYEQYF.

The J gene is TRBJ2-7, the V gene TRBV11-3; no firm D call. Per the germline V gene, CDR1 is SGHNT and CDR2 is YENEEA. Trimming shortened V by 7 bases and J by 7 bases, and 11 bases separated the two germline ends. This CDR3 contains 11 residues. The CDR3 loop reads CASTNYDEQYF. Written as DNA, the CDR3 is TGTGCCAGCACCAACTACGATGAGCAGTACTTC.

The chain recombines TRBV4-2 with TRBJ1-4; the D is unclear. The germline CDR1 and CDR2 sequences are LGHNA and YNFKEQ. V lost 0 bases, J lost 4 bases, and 12 bases lay in between. CDR3 size: 16 residues. The CDR3 reads CASSQDLVQRNEKLFF. The CDR3 DNA follows: TGTGCCAGCAGCCAAGATCTCGTCCAGCGTAATGAAAAACTGTTTTTT.

V and J are TRBV14 and TRBJ2-3; TRBD1 matches 9 bases. In germline, CDR1 is SGHDN, CDR2 FVKESK. The CDR3 is made up of 16 amino acids. V lost 3 bases, J lost 0 bases, and 4 bases stayed unmatched. The CDR3 loop is CASSQLQGASTDTQYF. The DNA for the CDR3 is TGTGCCAGCAGCCAGCTACAGGGGGCTAGCACAGATACGCAGTATTTT.

The chain links TRBV5-6 to TRBJ2-3; 7 nucleotides line up with TRBD2. The ends lost 3 bases at V and 7 bases at J; junction bases unmatched: 5. There are 13 residues in the CDR3. Germline V CDR1 and CDR2: SGHDT, YYEEEE. The CDR3 loop is CASSSSGTHTQYF. DNA for the CDR3: TGTGCCAGCAGCTCCAGCGGGACCCATACGCAGTATTTT.

The rearrangement uses TRBV6-5 and TRBJ2-7; the D is unclear. Trimming pared 6 bases from V and 3 bases from J, leaving 6 bases between. The CDR3 contains 11 residues. The germline V gene has CDR1 MNHEY and CDR2 SVGAGI. The CDR3, as DNA: TGTGCCAGCAGCAACTACTACGAGCAGTACTTC. This encodes CASSNYYEQYF.

The CDR3 DNA sequence: TGTGCCAGTAGCGCGGGCTCCTACGAGCAGTACTTC. Protein product: CASSAGSYEQYF. V and J are TRBV19 and TRBJ2-7; TRBD2 is a possible D gene (5 bases). CDR3 length: 12 residues. V was shortened by 6 bases and J by 0 bases, with 6 bases between the two germline ends. Germline CDR1 reads LNHDA; CDR2 reads SQIVND (reference sequence).

The V call is TRBV3-1 (or the pseudogene TRBV3-2), the J call TRBJ2-7; 7 bases align to TRBD2. Germline-derived CDR1 and CDR2 are LGHDT and YNNKEL (reference sequence). V was pared by 2 bases and J by 4 bases, with 11 bases of the junction left unmatched. The CDR3 loop spans 16 amino acids. The CDR3 nucleotides read TGTGCCAGCAGCCAACCCGGGGCTAGCGGACGATACGAGCAGTACTTC. Its translation: CASSQPGASGRYEQYF.

The genes are TRBV5-5 and TRBJ1-1; TRBD1 is a possible D gene (6 bases). Germline-derived CDR1 and CDR2 are SGHKS and YYEKEE (reference sequence). V lost 0 bases and J 4 bases, leaving 10 bases between the germline ends. The CDR3 is 14 residues long. The CDR3 sequence is CASSLVGRGTEAFF. CDR3 bases: TGTGCCAGCAGCTTGGTGGGCAGGGGCACTGAAGCTTTCTTT.

The genes are TRBV24-1 and TRBJ1-1, with 7 bases that match TRBD1. CDR3 length: 15 amino acids. Germline values: CDR1 KGHDR, CDR2 SFDVKD. Germline trimming cut 4 bases from V and 1 base from J; bases unmatched to any gene: 5. The CDR3 nucleotides are TGTGCCACCAGTGAGGCCGGGACAGAGAACACTGAAGCTTTCTTT. Protein product: CATSEAGTENTEAFF.

The rearrangement uses TRBV27 and TRBJ2-3, with 9 positions matching TRBD1. CDR3 length: 18 residues. Losses at the gene ends were 7 bases for V and 2 bases for J; bases not matched to a gene: 16. The germline V gene encodes CDR1 MNHEY and CDR2 SMNVEV (reference sequence). CDR3 region: CASISRDRAGPLTDTQYF. The CDR3 DNA follows: TGTGCCAGCATATCGAGGGACAGGGCAGGCCCCCTCACAGATACGCAGTATTTT.

A remark on this clone: Possible read error: a much larger clone is one base away. The chain couples TRBV29-1 to TRBJ1-4; 8 nucleotides match TRBD1. In germline, CDR1 is SQVTM, CDR2 ANQGSEA. The CDR3 is 11 residues long. The chain's CDR3 is CNLRTGEKLFF. The CDR3 nucleotides are TGCAACCTTCGGACAGGGGAAAAACTGTTTTTT.

This chain connects TRBV7-6 to TRBJ2-2; D gene uncertain. The V gene's germline CDR1 is SGHVS and CDR2 FNYEAQ. The V end lost 5 bases, the J end lost 6 bases, and 7 bases lay between the germline ends. The CDR3 is 12 residues long. Written as DNA, the CDR3 is TGTGCCAGCAGCCAATTTCCCGGGGAGCTGTTTTTT. Translated, it gives CASSQFPGELFF.

The chain uses TRBV6-1 and TRBJ2-1; TRBD2 is a possible D gene (5 bases). Trimming shortened V by 4 bases and J by 0 bases, and 16 bases separated the two germline ends. This CDR3 region has 17 residues. Germline CDR1 reads MNHNS; CDR2 reads SASEGT. CDR3 protein: CASSGSRTQSSYNEQFF. The CDR3 DNA is TGTGCCAGCAGTGGCTCCCGGACTCAGAGCTCCTACAATGAGCAGTTCTTC.

The chain recombines TRBV6-1 with TRBJ1-5; D perhaps matches TRBD1 (6 bases). Germline CDR1 is MNHNS and CDR2 is SASEGT. With 3 bases removed from V and 3 bases from J, the gap between germline ends came to 12 bases. The CDR3 extends over 15 amino acids. The CDR3 DNA is TGTGCCAGCAGTGACATGACAGGTGCCAATCAGCCCCAGCATTTT. It encodes CASSDMTGANQPQHF.

The J gene is TRBJ2-7, the V gene TRBV7-9; the match to TRBD1 covers 7 bases. The CDR3 extends over 14 amino acids. Trimming took 6 bases from V and 0 from J; bases not matched to a gene: 5. Per germline, CDR1 SEHNR and CDR2 FQNEAQ (reference sequence). The CDR3 spells CASSRQGFSYEQYF. CDR3 DNA: TGTGCCAGCAGTCGACAGGGATTCTCCTACGAGCAGTACTTC.

The chain has TRBV11-3 and TRBJ2-4, with no clear D. Trimming took off 4 bases at V and 0 bases at J, with 13 bases between the two ends. The CDR3 has 16 residues. Germline CDR1 SGHNT, CDR2 YENEEA. CDR3 region: CASSSNLVLAKNIQYF. The DNA for the CDR3 is TGTGCCAGCAGCTCCAACTTGGTCCTAGCCAAAAACATTCAGTACTTC.

This chain joins TRBV2 and TRBJ1-2; D is possibly TRBD1 (5 bases). CDR1 is SNHLY, CDR2 FYNNEI, per germline. Between the trimmed V and J ends, which lost 8 bases and 8 bases, there was a span of 12 bases. The CDR3 covers 11 residues. The CDR3 region is CASGRRDGYTF. The CDR3 coding sequence is TGTGCCAGCGGTAGGCGGGACGGCTACACCTTC.

The V and J genes are TRBV30 and TRBJ2-5; 9 bases are a match to TRBD2. V lost 3 bases to trimming and J lost 5 bases; unmatched junction nucleotides: 4. This CDR3 has 13 residues. Germline assignment: CDR1 GTSNPN and CDR2 SVGIG (reference sequence). In DNA, the CDR3 is TGTGCCTGGAGCGCGGGGGGGATGGAGACCCAGTACTTC. This translates into CAWSAGGMETQYF.

The rearrangement joins TRBV11-1 to TRBJ1-4, with a weak D call TRBD1 (6 bases). Looked up from germline, CDR1 is SGHAT and CDR2 is FQDESV (reference sequence). Between the trimmed V and J ends, which lost 3 bases and 10 bases, there was a span of 15 bases. The CDR3 consists of 14 residues. The CDR3 here is CASSFTQGGGKLFF. The CDR3 bases are TGTGCCAGCAGCTTCACACAGGGTGGGGGAAAACTGTTTTTT.

The gene calls are TRBV19 and TRBJ1-4, with D possibly matching TRBD1 (6 bases). This CDR3 is 13 amino acids long. Germline V gene data show CDR1 as LNHDA and CDR2 as SQIVND (reference sequence). V was trimmed by 5 bases and J by 11 bases, leaving 15 bases between them. CDR3 region: CASSARTVGKLFF. The CDR3 DNA sequence: TGTGCCAGTAGTGCTAGGACAGTAGGGAAACTGTTTTTT. Based on the CDR3 plus reference TRBV19 and TRBJ1-4, the full variable domain is DGGITQSPKYLFRKEGQNVTLSCEQNLNHDAMYWYRQDPGQGLRLIYYSQIVNDFQKGDIAEGYSVSREKKESFPLTVTSAQKNPTAFYLCASSARTVGKLFFGSGTQLSVL.

This chain links TRBV7-2 with TRBJ2-3, with 16 bases fitting TRBD2. The CDR3 consists of 15 residues. The ends lost 5 bases at V and 7 bases at J; junction bases unmatched: 3. Germline lookup yields CDR1 SGHTA and CDR2 FQGNSA. In DNA form, the CDR3 reads TGTGCCAGCAGCCTGGGACTAGCGGGGGGGAATACGCAGTATTTT. Its translation: CASSLGLAGGNTQYF.

The table lists this clone with many counts. CDR3 bases: TGTGCCAGCAGCTCAACAGGGTTTCGGGGAGATGAGCAGTTCTTC. Translation gives CASSSTGFRGDEQFF. The chain couples TRBV11-1 to TRBJ2-1; D is perhaps TRBD1 (6 bases). Germline values: CDR1 SGHAT, CDR2 FQDESV (reference sequence). Trimming cost V 4 bases and J 8 bases, with 18 bases left between them. The CDR3 covers 15 residues.

This clone has more than one count but fewer than ten. J is TRBJ1-6 and V is TRBV6-1; 7 bases match TRBD1. This CDR3 is 14 amino acids long. CDR1 is MNHNS, CDR2 SASEGT, per germline. V lost 2 bases to trimming and J lost 11 bases; unmatched junction nucleotides: 6. The CDR3 bases are TGTGCCAGCAGTGAAACAGGGGTTGGCCCACCCCTCCACTTT. It yields the protein CASSETGVGPPLHF.